This is a list of T cell receptor beta chains from one sample in a study of regulatory T cells in long-lasting Graves disease. One entry per CDR3 protein, called by TCRdb with MiXCR from the multiplex PCR reads. The data show around 460,000 distinct CDR3 sequences, 20% to 25% seen once. Sequencing used peripheral blood mononuclear cells (PBMCs), obtained when the disease was refractory, from a patient treated with antithyroid drugs. All receptors derive from a female donor with Graves disease. Both conserved end residues are part of each CDR3. The D gene is left open where the match is weak. Expanded clones are given a class, and other clones once, few, many or no size at all.

V: TRBV7-6
J: TRBJ2-7
size: many
D: TRBD1
CDR3: CASAPGPGQTYEQYF
DNA: TGTGCCAGCGCCCCCGGCCCGGGACAGACCTACGAGCAGTACTTC

V: TRBV24-1
J: TRBJ1-1
size: .
D: TRBD1
CDR3: CATRTGTGPNTEAFF
DNA: TGTGCCACCAGGACCGGGACAGGGCCAAACACTGAAGCTTTCTTT

V: TRBV9
J: TRBJ2-5
size: many
D: TRBD1
CDR3: CASSKAGTGMETQYF
DNA: TGTGCCAGCAGTAAGGCTGGGACAGGGATGGAGACCCAGTACTTC

V: TRBV7-8
J: TRBJ2-7
size: .
D: TRBD1
CDR3: CASSPWRTGKDEQYF
DNA: TGTGCCAGCAGCCCTTGGAGGACAGGGAAAGACGAGCAGTACTTC

V: TRBV30
J: TRBJ1-1
size: many
D: TRBD1
CDR3: CAWEGTANTEAFF
DNA: TGTGCCTGGGAGGGGACAGCGAACACTGAAGCTTTCTTT

V: TRBV7-8
J: TRBJ2-5
size: many
D: .
CDR3: CASSHLGVKRGSQETQYF
DNA: TGTGCCAGCAGCCACCTCGGGGTCAAAAGGGGGTCCCAAGAGACCCAGTACTTC

V: TRBV12-3/TRBV12-4
J: TRBJ2-2
size: many
D: .
CDR3: CASSNPGSLGTGELFF
DNA: TGTGCCAGCAGTAACCCAGGGTCCCTAGGCACCGGGGAGCTGTTTTTT

V: TRBV6-1
J: TRBJ1-6
size: .
D: .
CDR3: CASSPESWTWRSPLHF
DNA: TGTGCCAGCTCCCCGGAGAGTTGGACCTGGAGGTCACCCCTCCACTTT

V: TRBV5-6
J: TRBJ1-6
size: many
D: .
CDR3: CASSATPSPLHF
DNA: TGTGCCAGCAGCGCCACCCCGTCACCCCTCCACTTT

V: TRBV20-1
J: TRBJ1-1
size: few
D: .
CDR3: CSARDPRGAGNTEAFF
DNA: TGCAGTGCTAGAGATCCTCGGGGGGCCGGGAACACTGAAGCTTTCTTT

V: TRBV20-1
J: TRBJ1-2
size: many
D: .
CDR3: CSAREDTSYGYTF
DNA: TGCAGTGCTAGAGAAGACACCTCCTATGGCTACACCTTC

V: TRBV3-1
J: TRBJ1-2
size: many
D: .
CDR3: CASSRGDGGYTF
DNA: TGTGCCAGCAGCCGTGGGGATGGTGGCTACACCTTC

V: TRBV27
J: TRBJ2-1
size: .
D: .
CDR3: CASSLDSMLYNEQFF
DNA: TGTGCCAGCAGTCTGGACTCGATGCTTTACAATGAGCAGTTCTTC

V: TRBV7-3
J: TRBJ2-3
size: few
D: .
CDR3: CASSLLVTDTQYF
DNA: TGTGCCAGCAGCCTACTAGTGACAGATACGCAGTATTTT

V: TRBV19
J: TRBJ2-7
size: many
D: .
CDR3: CASSIEGAISTEQYF
DNA: TGTGCCAGTAGTATAGAGGGAGCCATATCAACAGAGCAGTACTTC

V: TRBV19
J: TRBJ2-7
size: many
D: .
CDR3: CASSMMHYEQYF
DNA: TGTGCCAGTAGTATGATGCACTACGAGCAGTACTTC

V: TRBV7-2
J: TRBJ1-2
size: few
D: .
CDR3: CASPSPGANYGYTF
DNA: TGTGCCAGCCCGAGTCCCGGGGCTAACTATGGCTACACCTTC